Listed here are 19 T cell receptor beta chains from one sample, sequenced in a study of blood T cell repertoires in COVID-19. The table came from immunoSEQ multiplex PCR; TCRdb's copy has only in-frame clones and leaves some out. The data hold about 280,000 clones, with approximately 89% observed a single time. The sample taken for sequencing was PBMCs or T cells enriched from blood (not recorded which). These receptors all stem from a man aged 40-49 years who had been exposed to COVID-19.

This sequence joins TRBV30 and TRBJ1-5; D remains ambiguous. CDR3 size: 14 residues. V lost 3 bases to trimming and J lost 3 bases, with 12 bases between them. Looked up from germline, CDR1 is GTSNPN and CDR2 is SVGIG (reference sequence). CDR3 nucleotides: TGTGCCTGGAGACCGGAGGGCTACAATCAGCCCCAGCATTTT. It translates to CAWRPEGYNQPQHF. Full variable domain (remainder filled in from reference TRBV30 and TRBJ1-5): SQTIHQWPATLVQPVGSPLSLECTVEGTSNPNLYWYRQAAGRGLQLLFYSVGIGQISSEVPQNLSASRPQDRQFILSSKKLLLSDSGFYLCAWRPEGYNQPQHFGDGTRLSIL.

This chain links TRBV19 with TRBJ1-2, with 8 bases that match TRBD1. Trimming removed 3 bases from V and 4 bases from J; junction bases left unmatched: 13. Germline CDR1 and CDR2: LNHDA and SQIVND (reference sequence). The length of the CDR3 is 17 residues. The CDR3 loop is CASSIPDAGGRLYGYTF. In DNA form, the CDR3 reads TGTGCCAGTAGTATTCCTGACGCAGGGGGCCGACTCTATGGCTACACCTTC.

As regards this clone: This CDR3 is also generated by other DNA sequences in the sample. The V and J genes are TRBV12-3 or TRBV12-4 and TRBJ2-1, with D hard to call. This CDR3 has 13 amino acids. Trimming left V 3 bases short and J 3 bases short, with 6 bases between. The CDR3 coding sequence is TGTGCCAGCAGTTTGACTGTCTACAATGAGCAGTTCTTC. Protein product: CASSLTVYNEQFF.

Here the CDR3 DNA reads TGTGCCAGCAGCTTCGGCAGGGGAATAGGAAATGAGCAGTTCTTC. Amino acid sequence: CASSFGRGIGNEQFF. The gene calls are TRBV5-4 and TRBJ2-1; D perhaps matches TRBD1 (6 bases). Germline-derived CDR1 and CDR2 are SGHNT and YYREEE (reference sequence). The CDR3 length is 15 residues. The V end was cut by 2 bases, the J end by 7 bases, with 16 bases between.

This clone was seen a single time. The chain joins TRBV6-5 to TRBJ1-1, with 8 bases lining up with TRBD1. V shed 8 bases and J 0 bases; nucleotides not matched to a gene: 5. Germline assignment: CDR1 MNHEY and CDR2 SVGAGI. The CDR3 has 14 amino acids. The CDR3 loop is CASLTGGMNTEAFF. CDR3 DNA sequence: TGTGCCAGCCTTACAGGGGGGATGAACACTGAAGCTTTCTTT.

The chain's CDR3 is CATRDRQSESNEQFF. Here the CDR3 DNA reads TGTGCCACCAGAGATCGACAGTCGGAAAGCAATGAGCAGTTCTTC. This chain joins TRBV24-1 and TRBJ2-1, with D perhaps TRBD1 (5 bases). Germline V gives CDR1 KGHDR, CDR2 SFDVKD. The CDR3 runs 15 residues. Deletions cut 7 bases from V and 6 bases from J, with 18 bases between.

V and J are TRBV11-2 and TRBJ2-3; TRBD2 might be the D (5 bases). The CDR3 has 14 amino acids. Per the germline V gene, CDR1 is SGHAT and CDR2 is FQNNGV. V was cut by 1 base and J by 6 bases, with 11 bases left in between. The CDR3 loop is CASSLAGTSDTQYF. The DNA for the CDR3 is TGTGCCAGCAGCTTAGCGGGAACCTCGGATACGCAGTATTTT.

The V call is TRBV27, the J call TRBJ2-7, with D perhaps matching TRBD1 (5 bases). Germline V gene lookup returns CDR1 MNHEY and CDR2 SMNVEV (reference sequence). The germline V and J ends were trimmed by 5 bases and 2 bases, with 13 bases remaining between them. The CDR3 sequence is 14 residues long. The CDR3 DNA reads as TGTGCCAGCAGTGGTCCCGACAGAACCTACGAGCAGTACTTC. It specifies CASSGPDRTYEQYF.

The chain couples TRBV11-2 to TRBJ1-2, with D possibly matching TRBD1 (5 bases). The CDR3 consists of 17 residues. Trimming took 5 bases from V and 3 from J, leaving 22 bases between them. Germline V gene sequence: CDR1 SGHAT, CDR2 FQNNGV. CDR3 DNA sequence: TGTGCCAGCAGCGCGACGTTTTTCCAAAGGGGCGACTATGGCTACACCTTC. Amino acid sequence: CASSATFFQRGDYGYTF.

In this sample, this clone turned up once. The chain uses TRBV28 and TRBJ2-7; D remains ambiguous. Germline V lookup: CDR1 MDHEN, CDR2 SYDVKM. Trimming removed 2 bases from V and 1 base from J, with 9 bases in between. CDR3 length equals 14 residues. DNA for the CDR3: TGTGCCAGCAGTTTACAGCGCAGATCCTACGAGCAGTACTTC. This sequence encodes CASSLQRRSYEQYF.

The chain uses TRBV9 and TRBJ2-2; D unresolved. The CDR3 contains 14 residues. V lost 0 bases and J lost 2, with 5 bases in between. Germline V gives CDR1 SGDLS, CDR2 YYNGEE. Written as DNA, the CDR3 is TGTGCCAGCAGCGTAGCACAAAACACCGGGGAGCTGTTTTTT. Its translation: CASSVAQNTGELFF.

The CDR3 nucleotides are TGCGCCAGCAGCTTGGAGAGTGGGAGCTATGGCTACACCTTC. Translating gives CASSLESGSYGYTF. The chain combines TRBV5-1 with TRBJ1-2; D unresolved. From germline, CDR1 is SGHRS and CDR2 YFSETQ. This CDR3 contains 14 residues. V lost 0 bases and J 4 bases, leaving 10 bases between the germline ends.

This chain's CDR3 is CASSPPQNRTYSYEQYF. The CDR3 DNA reads as TGTGCCAGCTCACCACCTCAAAACAGGACCTACTCCTACGAGCAGTACTTC. V usage is TRBV18 and J usage is TRBJ2-7, with a weak D call TRBD1 (5 bases). Germline V lookup: CDR1 KGHSH, CDR2 LQKENI. V was shortened by 0 bases and J by 0 bases, with 15 bases between the two germline ends. The CDR3 spans 17 residues.

The chain is built from TRBV15 and TRBJ2-7; a weak D match, TRBD1 (6 bases). Germline V gene lookup returns CDR1 LNHNV and CDR2 YYDKDF (reference sequence). V was cut by 5 bases and J by 0 bases, with 8 bases left in between. The CDR3 has 13 residues. The chain's CDR3 is CATSGQSSYEQYF. CDR3 DNA: TGTGCCACCAGCGGACAGAGCTCCTACGAGCAGTACTTC.

The chain combines TRBV5-1 with TRBJ2-5; 8 bases agree with TRBD2. V gave up 1 base and J gave up 1 base; unmatched junction bases: 3. In germline, CDR1 is SGHRS, CDR2 YFSETQ. This CDR3 spans 15 amino acids. CDR3 nucleotides: TGCGCCAGCAGCTTGTCTAGCGGGCCCCAAGAGACCCAGTACTTC. It encodes CASSLSSGPQETQYF.

This chain connects TRBV28 to TRBJ1-5; D is possibly TRBD1 (5 bases). Deletions cut 1 base from V and 3 bases from J, with 13 bases between. CDR3 length: 16 residues. Germline CDR1 and CDR2: MDHEN and SYDVKM. CDR3 in DNA: TGTGCCAGCAGTTTATCATCGGGGGTGATCAATCAGCCCCAGCATTTT. Translating gives CASSLSSGVINQPQHF. The full variable domain, rest sourced from reference TRBV28 and TRBJ1-5, is DVKVTQSSRYLVKRTGEKVFLECVQDMDHENMFWYRQDPGLGLRLIYFSYDVKMKEKGDIPEGYSVSREKKERFSLILESASTNQTSMYLCASSLSSGVINQPQHFGDGTRLSIL.

The rearrangement joins TRBV7-9 to TRBJ2-7; tentatively, D is TRBD1 (5 bases). The CDR3 covers 12 residues. V was pared by 1 base and J by 7 bases, with 8 bases between. Germline V gene lookup returns CDR1 SEHNR and CDR2 FQNEAQ (reference sequence). The CDR3: CASSLVYREQYF. CDR3 sequence (DNA): TGTGCCAGCAGCTTAGTTTACAGGGAGCAGTACTTC. The full variable domain, in which reference TRBV7-9 and TRBJ2-7 provide the parts outside the CDR3, is DTGVSQNPRHKITKRGQNVTFRCDPISEHNRLYWYRQTLGQGPEFLTYFQNEAQLEKSRLLSDRFSAERPKGSFSTLEIQRTEQGDSAMYLCASSLVYREQYFGPGTRLTVT.

The chain uses TRBV5-1 and TRBJ2-1, with 7 bases that match TRBD2. Germline V gives CDR1 SGHRS, CDR2 YFSETQ. V gave up 0 bases and J gave up 5 bases; unmatched junction bases: 5. The CDR3 runs 15 residues. CDR3 protein: CASSLAAGANNEQFF. DNA of the CDR3: TGCGCCAGCAGCTTGGCTGCGGGAGCAAACAATGAGCAGTTCTTC.

The chain uses TRBV28 and TRBJ2-7; perhaps TRBD2 as D (6 bases). Trimming shortened V by 8 bases and J by 7 bases, and 24 bases separated the two germline ends. The CDR3 sequence is 15 residues long. Per germline, CDR1 MDHEN and CDR2 SYDVKM. The CDR3 here is CASGGGGESSGEQYF. The CDR3 nucleotides read TGTGCCAGCGGGGGAGGAGGGGAGTCTTCGGGGGAGCAGTACTTC.